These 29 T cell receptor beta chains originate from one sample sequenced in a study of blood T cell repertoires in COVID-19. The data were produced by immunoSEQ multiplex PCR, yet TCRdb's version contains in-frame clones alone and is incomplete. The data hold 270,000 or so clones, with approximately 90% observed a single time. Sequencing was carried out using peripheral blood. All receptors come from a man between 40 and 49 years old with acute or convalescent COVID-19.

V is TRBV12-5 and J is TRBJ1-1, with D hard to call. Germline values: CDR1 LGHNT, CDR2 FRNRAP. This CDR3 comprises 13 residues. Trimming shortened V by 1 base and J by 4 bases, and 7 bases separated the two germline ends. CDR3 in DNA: TGTGCTAGTGGTTTGGCCTTTCCCACTGAAGCTTTCTTT. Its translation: CASGLAFPTEAFF.

The CDR3 spells CASSLSGENNEQFF. The CDR3 DNA reads as TGTGCCAGCAGCTTAAGCGGGGAAAACAATGAGCAGTTCTTC. The chain couples TRBV11-1 to TRBJ2-1, with 7 bases fitting TRBD2. V shed 2 bases and J 5 bases; nucleotides not matched to a gene: 3. CDR1 is SGHAT and CDR2 is FQDESV in the germline V gene (reference sequence). The CDR3 runs to 14 residues.

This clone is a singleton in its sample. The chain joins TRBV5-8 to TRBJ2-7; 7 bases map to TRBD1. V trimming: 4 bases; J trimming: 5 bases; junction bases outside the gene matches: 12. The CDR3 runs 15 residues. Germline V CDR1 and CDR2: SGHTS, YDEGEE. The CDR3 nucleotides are TGTGCCAGCAGCATAGGGACAGTCCCTTGGGACGAGCAGTACTTC. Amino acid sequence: CASSIGTVPWDEQYF.

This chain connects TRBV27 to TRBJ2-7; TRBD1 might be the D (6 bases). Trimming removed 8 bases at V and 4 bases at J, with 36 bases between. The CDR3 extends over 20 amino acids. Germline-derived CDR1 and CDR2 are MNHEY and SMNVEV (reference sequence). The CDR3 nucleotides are TGTGCCAGCGCCCTCACTTGGGCTCGGCGGCACGGACAGCGGCAGTACGAGCAGTACTTC. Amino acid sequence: CASALTWARRHGQRQYEQYF.

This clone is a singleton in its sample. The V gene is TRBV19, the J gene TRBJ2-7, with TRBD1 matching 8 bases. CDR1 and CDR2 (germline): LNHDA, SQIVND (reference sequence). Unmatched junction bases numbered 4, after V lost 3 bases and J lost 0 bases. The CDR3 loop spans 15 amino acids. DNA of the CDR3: TGTGCCAGTAGTATCTTGACAGGGGCCTCCTACGAGCAGTACTTC. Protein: CASSILTGASYEQYF.

The CDR3 region is CASSQTGGVSEKLFF. CDR3 nucleotide sequence: TGTGCCAGCAGCCAGACAGGGGGGGTGAGTGAAAAACTGTTTTTT. This rearrangement joins TRBV6-6 to TRBJ1-4; 9 bases align to TRBD1. J lost 7 bases, V lost 6 bases, and 9 bases had no gene match. The germline gives CDR1 MNHNY, CDR2 SVGAGI (reference sequence). The CDR3 contains 15 residues.

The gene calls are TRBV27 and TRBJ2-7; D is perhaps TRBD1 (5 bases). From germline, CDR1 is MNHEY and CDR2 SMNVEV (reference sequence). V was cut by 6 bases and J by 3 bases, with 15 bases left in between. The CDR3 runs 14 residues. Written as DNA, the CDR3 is TGTGCCAGCAGCCTTAGGGGCGGAGACTACGAGCAGTACTTC. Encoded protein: CASSLRGGDYEQYF.

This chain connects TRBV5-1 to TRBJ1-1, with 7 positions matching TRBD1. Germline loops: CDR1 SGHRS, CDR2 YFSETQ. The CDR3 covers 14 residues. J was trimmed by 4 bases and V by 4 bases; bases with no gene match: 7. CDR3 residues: CASSALSGGTEAFF. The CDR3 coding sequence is TGCGCCAGCAGCGCCTTATCAGGGGGCACTGAAGCTTTCTTT.

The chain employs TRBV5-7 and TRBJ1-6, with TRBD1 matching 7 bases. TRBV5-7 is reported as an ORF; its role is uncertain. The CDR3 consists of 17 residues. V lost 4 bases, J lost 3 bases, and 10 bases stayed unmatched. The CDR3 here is CASSLPSTGNYNSPLHF. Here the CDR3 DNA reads TGTGCCAGCAGCCTTCCCTCGACAGGGAACTATAATTCACCCCTCCACTTT.

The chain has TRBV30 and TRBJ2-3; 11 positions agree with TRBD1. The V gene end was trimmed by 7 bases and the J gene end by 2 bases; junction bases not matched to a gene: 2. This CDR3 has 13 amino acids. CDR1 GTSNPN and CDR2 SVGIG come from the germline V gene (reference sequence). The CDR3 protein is CALGQGATDTQYF. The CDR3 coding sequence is TGTGCCTTAGGACAGGGGGCCACAGATACGCAGTATTTT.

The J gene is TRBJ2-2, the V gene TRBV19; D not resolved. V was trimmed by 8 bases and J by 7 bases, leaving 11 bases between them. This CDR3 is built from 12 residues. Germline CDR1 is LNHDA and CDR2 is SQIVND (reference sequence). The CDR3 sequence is CASDLRHGELFF. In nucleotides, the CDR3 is TGTGCCAGTGATCTGAGGCACGGGGAGCTGTTTTTT.

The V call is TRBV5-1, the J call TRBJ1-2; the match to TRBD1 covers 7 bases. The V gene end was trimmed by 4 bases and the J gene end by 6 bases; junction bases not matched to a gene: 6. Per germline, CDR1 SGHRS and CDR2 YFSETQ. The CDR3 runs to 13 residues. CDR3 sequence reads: CASSRKDRDGYTF. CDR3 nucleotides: TGCGCCAGCAGCCGGAAAGACAGGGATGGCTACACCTTC.

The CDR3 coding sequence is TGTGCCAGCAGTGAAGGGTTCGGGGGGGGCAGGGGAAGAACGATCGACGAGCAGTACTTC. Translated, it gives CASSEGFGGGRGRTIDEQYF. This chain connects TRBV6-1 to TRBJ2-7; 8 positions match TRBD2. V shed 1 base and J 5 bases; nucleotides not matched to a gene: 22. Germline lookup yields CDR1 MNHNS and CDR2 SASEGT. The CDR3 is 20 amino acids.

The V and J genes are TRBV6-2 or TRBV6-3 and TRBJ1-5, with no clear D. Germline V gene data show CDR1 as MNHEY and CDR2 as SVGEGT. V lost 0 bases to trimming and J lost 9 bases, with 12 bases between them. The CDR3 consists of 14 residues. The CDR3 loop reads CASSYSRSSGPQHF. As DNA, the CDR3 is TGTGCCAGCAGTTACTCACGATCCAGCGGGCCCCAGCATTTT.

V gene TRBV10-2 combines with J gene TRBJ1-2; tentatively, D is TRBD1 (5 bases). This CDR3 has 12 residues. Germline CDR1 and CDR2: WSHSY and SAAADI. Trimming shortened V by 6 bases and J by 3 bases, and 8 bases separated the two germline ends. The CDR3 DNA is TGCGCCAGCAGGGACACCTACTATGGCTACACCTTC. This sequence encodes CASRDTYYGYTF.

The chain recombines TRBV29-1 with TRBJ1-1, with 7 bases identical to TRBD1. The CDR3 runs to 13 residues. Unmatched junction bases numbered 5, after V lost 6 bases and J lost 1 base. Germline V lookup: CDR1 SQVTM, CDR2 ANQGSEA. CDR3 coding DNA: TGCAGCGTATCCGGGACAGCGAACACTGAAGCTTTCTTT. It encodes CSVSGTANTEAFF.

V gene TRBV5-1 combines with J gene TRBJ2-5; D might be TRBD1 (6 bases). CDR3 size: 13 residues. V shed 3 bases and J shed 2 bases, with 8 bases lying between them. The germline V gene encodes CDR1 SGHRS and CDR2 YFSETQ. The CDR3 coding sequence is TGCGCCAGCAGCTCCACAGGGCAAGAGACCCAGTACTTC. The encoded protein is CASSSTGQETQYF.

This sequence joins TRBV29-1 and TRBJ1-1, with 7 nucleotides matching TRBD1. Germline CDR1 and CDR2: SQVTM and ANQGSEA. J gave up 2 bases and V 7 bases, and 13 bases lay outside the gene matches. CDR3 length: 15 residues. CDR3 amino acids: CSGGNPGTANTEAFF. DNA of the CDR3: TGCAGCGGCGGGAATCCCGGGACAGCCAACACTGAAGCTTTCTTT.

CDR3 bases: TGTGCCAGCACGTCGACGGGGTATGGCTACACCTTC. Its translation: CASTSTGYGYTF. The V and J genes are TRBV11-1 and TRBJ1-2; D is ambiguous. The V gene's germline CDR1 is SGHAT and CDR2 FQDESV (reference sequence). This CDR3 spans 12 amino acids. V lost 7 bases and J 5 bases, leaving 11 bases between the germline ends.

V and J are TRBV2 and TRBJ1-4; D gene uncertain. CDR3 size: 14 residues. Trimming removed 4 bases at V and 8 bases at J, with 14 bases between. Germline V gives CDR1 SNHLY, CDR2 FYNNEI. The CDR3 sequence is CASSGISRGEKLFF. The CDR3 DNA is TGTGCCAGCAGTGGTATCTCGCGAGGCGAAAAACTGTTTTTT.

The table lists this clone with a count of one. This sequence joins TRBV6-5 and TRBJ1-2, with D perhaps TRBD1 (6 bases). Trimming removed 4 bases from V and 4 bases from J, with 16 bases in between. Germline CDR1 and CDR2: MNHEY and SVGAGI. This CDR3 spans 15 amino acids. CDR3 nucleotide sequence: TGTGCCAGCAGTTCGTTGATACAGGGAACCTATGGCTACACCTTC. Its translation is CASSSLIQGTYGYTF.

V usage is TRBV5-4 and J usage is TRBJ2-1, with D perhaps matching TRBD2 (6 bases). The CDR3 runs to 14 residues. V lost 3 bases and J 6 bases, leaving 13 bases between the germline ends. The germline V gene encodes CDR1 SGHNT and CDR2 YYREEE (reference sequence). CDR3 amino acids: CASSSRDSLNEQFF. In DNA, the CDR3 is TGTGCCAGCAGCTCACGGGACTCCCTCAATGAGCAGTTCTTC.

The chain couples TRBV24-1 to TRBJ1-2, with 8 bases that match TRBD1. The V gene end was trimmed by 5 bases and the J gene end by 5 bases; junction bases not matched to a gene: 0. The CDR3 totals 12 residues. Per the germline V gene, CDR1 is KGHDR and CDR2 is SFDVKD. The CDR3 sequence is CATSGTGYGYTF. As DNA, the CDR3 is TGTGCCACCAGTGGGACAGGGTATGGCTACACCTTC.

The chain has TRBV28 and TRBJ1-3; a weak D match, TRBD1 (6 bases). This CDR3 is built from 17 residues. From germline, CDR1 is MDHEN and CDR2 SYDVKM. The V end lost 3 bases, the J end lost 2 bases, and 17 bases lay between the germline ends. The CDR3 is CASSFSPSRGTGNTIYF. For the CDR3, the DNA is TGTGCCAGCAGTTTTTCCCCCAGCAGGGGCACTGGAAACACCATATATTTT.

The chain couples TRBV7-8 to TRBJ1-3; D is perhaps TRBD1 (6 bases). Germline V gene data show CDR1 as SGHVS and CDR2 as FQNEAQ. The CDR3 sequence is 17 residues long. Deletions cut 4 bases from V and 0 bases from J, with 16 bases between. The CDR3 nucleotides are TGTGCCAGCAGCTCCGGGGGGGCGAGGTTCTCTGGAAACACCATATATTTT. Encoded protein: CASSSGGARFSGNTIYF.

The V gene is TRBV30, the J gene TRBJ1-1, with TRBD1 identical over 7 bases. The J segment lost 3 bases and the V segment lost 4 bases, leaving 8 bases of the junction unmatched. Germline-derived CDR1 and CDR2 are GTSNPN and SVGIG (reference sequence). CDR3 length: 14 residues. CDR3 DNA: TGTGCCTGGATTATCGCAGGGGGTTACACTGAAGCTTTCTTT. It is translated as CAWIIAGGYTEAFF.

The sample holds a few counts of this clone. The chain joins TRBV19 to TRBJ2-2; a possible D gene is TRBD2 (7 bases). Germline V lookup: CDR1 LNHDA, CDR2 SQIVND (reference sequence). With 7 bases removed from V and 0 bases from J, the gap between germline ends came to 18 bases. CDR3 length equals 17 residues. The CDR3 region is CASTRRWGGPNTGELFF. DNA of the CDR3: TGTGCCAGTACCCGAAGGTGGGGGGGCCCGAACACCGGGGAGCTGTTTTTT.

The CDR3 spells CAWSLGQGSREQYF. CDR3 nucleotide sequence: TGTGCCTGGAGTCTGGGACAGGGATCGAGGGAGCAGTACTTC. The chain has TRBV30 and TRBJ2-7; 9 nucleotides agree with TRBD1. CDR1 is GTSNPN and CDR2 is SVGIG in the germline V gene (reference sequence). The V and J ends lost 2 bases and 7 bases, in that order; junction bases with no gene match: 9. This CDR3 region has 14 residues. The whole variable domain, filled in from reference TRBV30 and TRBJ2-7, reads SQTIHQWPATLVQPVGSPLSLECTVEGTSNPNLYWYRQAAGRGLQLLFYSVGIGQISSEVPQNLSASRPQDRQFILSSKKLLLSDSGFYLCAWSLGQGSREQYFGPGTRLTVT.

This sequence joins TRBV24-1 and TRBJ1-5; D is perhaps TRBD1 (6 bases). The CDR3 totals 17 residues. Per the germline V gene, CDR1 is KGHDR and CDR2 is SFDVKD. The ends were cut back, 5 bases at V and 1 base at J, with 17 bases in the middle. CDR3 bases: TGTGCCACCAGTGTCGAGGGGGTCCGTAGAAGCAATCAGCCCCAGCATTTT. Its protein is CATSVEGVRRSNQPQHF.